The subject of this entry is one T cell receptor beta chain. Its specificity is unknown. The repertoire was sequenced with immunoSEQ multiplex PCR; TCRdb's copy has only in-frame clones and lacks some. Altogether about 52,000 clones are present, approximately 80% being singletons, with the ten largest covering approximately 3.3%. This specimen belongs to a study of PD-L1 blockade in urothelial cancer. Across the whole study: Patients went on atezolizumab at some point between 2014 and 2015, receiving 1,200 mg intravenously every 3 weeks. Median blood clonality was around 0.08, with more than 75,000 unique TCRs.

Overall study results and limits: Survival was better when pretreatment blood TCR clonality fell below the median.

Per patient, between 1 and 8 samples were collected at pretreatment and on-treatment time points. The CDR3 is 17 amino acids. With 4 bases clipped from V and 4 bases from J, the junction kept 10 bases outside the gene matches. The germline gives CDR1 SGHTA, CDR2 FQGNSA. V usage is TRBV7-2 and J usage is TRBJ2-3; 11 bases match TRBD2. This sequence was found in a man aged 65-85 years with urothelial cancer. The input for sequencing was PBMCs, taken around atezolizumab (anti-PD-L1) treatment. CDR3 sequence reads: CASSYPTSGEGADTQYF. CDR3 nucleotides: TGTGCCAGCAGCTACCCGACTAGCGGGGAGGGGGCAGATACGCAGTATTTT.